Below are 25 T cell receptor beta chains sequenced from a single sample in a study of T cell clusters in autoimmune cytopenias. One tube held mixed TRB-A and TRB-B primer pools for touch-down PCR. After re-calling the multiplex PCR reads, TCRdb lists one entry per CDR3 protein, DNA absent. Its table records 6,500 to 10,000 distinct CDR3 sequences. Each sample's input was roughly 270 ng genomic DNA, approximately 37,500 genome equivalents. The source material was peripheral blood. These receptors were collected from a human donor with an autoimmune cytopenia or autoimmune hepatitis (not recorded which).

The chain uses TRBV7-9 and TRBJ2-3; without DNA, the TCRdb call of TRBD1 cannot be checked. Germline CDR1 is SEHNR and CDR2 is FQNEAQ (reference sequence). The CDR3 length is 15 residues. CDR3 protein: CASSDRDRGRDTQYF.

This chain connects TRBV27 to TRBJ1-5; TCRdb names TRBD1, which stays unverified in the absence of DNA. The CDR3 has 16 amino acids. Germline CDR1 and CDR2: MNHEY and SMNVEV (reference sequence). The CDR3 is CASSQLRDRRNQPQHF.

The genes are TRBV18 and TRBJ2-7; TCRdb gives TRBD2 as the D gene, but with no DNA this cannot be confirmed. CDR3 size: 14 residues. Germline values: CDR1 KGHSH, CDR2 LQKENI. Here the CDR3 reads CASSKTSGEYEQYF.

This clonotype counts as medium-sized by frequency. The chain recombines TRBV6-1 with TRBJ2-3. Germline V gene lookup returns CDR1 MNHNS and CDR2 SASEGT. The CDR3 has 15 amino acids. This chain's CDR3 is CASSVGKTSTDTQYF.

Frequency places this clonotype as medium-sized. J is TRBJ2-7 and V is TRBV27; TCRdb's D gene call, TRBD1, goes unchecked for lack of DNA. The CDR3 extends over 15 amino acids. Per the germline V gene, CDR1 is MNHEY and CDR2 is SMNVEV (reference sequence). CDR3 sequence: CASSPVPTGGYEQYF.

This clonotype is classed as medium-sized (0.01 to 0.1%) by frequency. The chain uses TRBV6-5 and TRBJ2-5; with no DNA, the TCRdb D assignment of TRBD1 cannot be verified. The CDR3 is 15 amino acids. CDR1 and CDR2 (germline): MNHEY, SVGAGI. CDR3 amino acids: CASSPEGGGLETQYF.

The chain is built from TRBV20-1 and TRBJ1-2. The CDR3 runs 13 residues. From germline, CDR1 is DFQATT and CDR2 SNEGSKA (reference sequence). Here the CDR3 reads CSARQGGPYGYTF.

By frequency, this clonotype registers medium-sized. The chain recombines TRBV19 with TRBJ2-7; no DNA is available, so the TRBD1 call from TCRdb remains unchecked. Per germline, CDR1 LNHDA and CDR2 SQIVND (reference sequence). This CDR3 region has 13 residues. The CDR3 reads CASSFGTGYEQYF.

This clonotype registers medium-sized by frequency. The CDR3 spells CAWALTEPRGYTF. The chain links TRBV30 to TRBJ1-2; TCRdb indicates TRBD1, and absent DNA this call remains unverified. The CDR3 has 13 residues. Germline V gene sequence: CDR1 GTSNPN, CDR2 SVGIG (reference sequence).

The CDR3 loop reads CASSYSVSAIVYGYTF. The J gene is TRBJ1-2, the V gene TRBV6-5. The V gene's germline CDR1 is MNHEY and CDR2 SVGAGI. The CDR3 has 16 amino acids.

Considering frequency, this clonotype is medium-sized. The chain links TRBV29-1 to TRBJ1-2; TCRdb returns TRBD1, unconfirmable since there is no DNA. Germline V gene sequence: CDR1 SQVTM, CDR2 ANQGSEA. The CDR3 sequence is 12 residues long. This chain's CDR3 is CSVGETGYGYTF.

This chain links TRBV27 with TRBJ1-2; TCRdb calls TRBD1, which cannot be checked without DNA. This CDR3 comprises 14 residues. Germline CDR1 and CDR2: MNHEY and SMNVEV (reference sequence). The CDR3 is CASSLKGGGYGYTF.

Measured by frequency, this clonotype is medium-sized. The chain carries TRBV30 and TRBJ2-2; TCRdb indicates TRBD1, and absent DNA this call remains unverified. The CDR3 runs 17 residues. Germline-derived CDR1 and CDR2 are GTSNPN and SVGIG (reference sequence). CDR3 in amino acids: CAWSKGRGQGFTGELFF.

This clonotype is classed as medium-sized by frequency. The chain links TRBV29-1 to TRBJ1-5; TCRdb lists TRBD1, though no DNA is available to test this call. Germline CDR1 and CDR2: SQVTM and ANQGSEA. This CDR3 has 14 residues. The CDR3: CSAAQGTGNQPQHF.

In terms of frequency, this clonotype is medium-sized. This chain links TRBV30 with TRBJ1-2; the D call from TCRdb, TRBD1, cannot be confirmed without DNA. CDR3 length equals 15 residues. Per germline, CDR1 GTSNPN and CDR2 SVGIG (reference sequence). This CDR3 reads CAWSNLWGRDYGYTF. Looking up the rest from reference TRBV30 and TRBJ1-2 gives the full variable domain: SQTIHQWPATLVQPVGSPLSLECTVEGTSNPNLYWYRQAAGRGLQLLFYSVGIGQISSEVPQNLSASRPQDRQFILSSKKLLLSDSGFYLCAWSNLWGRDYGYTFGSGTRLTVV.

The chain links TRBV15 to TRBJ1-4. CDR1 and CDR2 (germline): LNHNV, YYDKDF (reference sequence). The CDR3 extends over 16 amino acids. The CDR3 sequence is CATSRGEFGANEKLFF.

The rearrangement joins TRBV7-9 to TRBJ2-5; without DNA, the TCRdb call of TRBD1 cannot be checked. Germline V CDR1 and CDR2: SEHNR, FQNEAQ (reference sequence). This CDR3 is built from 13 residues. This chain's CDR3 is CASSPGWGETQYF.

The V gene is TRBV27, the J gene TRBJ2-3; TCRdb's D call of TRBD2 is untestable without DNA. The length of the CDR3 is 15 residues. Germline CDR1 MNHEY, CDR2 SMNVEV (reference sequence). CDR3 region: CASSLKGEGTDTQYF.

This CDR3 reads CATSRPPNYGYTF. V usage is TRBV15 and J usage is TRBJ1-2; TCRdb calls TRBD1, which cannot be checked without DNA. This CDR3 has 13 residues. Germline CDR1 reads LNHNV; CDR2 reads YYDKDF (reference sequence).

The chain combines TRBV10-1 with TRBJ2-7; TCRdb lists TRBD1, though no DNA is available to test this call. Germline CDR1 is WNHNN and CDR2 is SYGVQD (reference sequence). The CDR3 runs to 15 residues. CDR3 region: CASSEGTSDSYEQYF.

This sequence joins TRBV7-3 and TRBJ2-6; TCRdb's assignment of TRBD1 cannot be checked, as there is no DNA. The germline CDR1 and CDR2 sequences are SGHTA and FQGTGA. This CDR3 is built from 18 residues. CDR3 sequence reads: CASSLLGVRTSGANVLTF.

This clonotype is medium-sized by frequency. J is TRBJ2-5 and V is TRBV18; TCRdb proposes TRBD1, but this gene call is untestable without DNA. Germline CDR1 is KGHSH and CDR2 is LQKENI. This CDR3 is built from 14 residues. CDR3 sequence reads: CASSQQQEQETQYF.

V usage is TRBV19 and J usage is TRBJ1-3; as DNA is missing, the TRBD1 call by TCRdb cannot be tested. The CDR3 length is 16 residues. CDR1 LNHDA and CDR2 SQIVND come from the germline V gene (reference sequence). CDR3 in amino acids: CASSIPGFLSGNTIYF.

J is TRBJ1-2 and V is TRBV12-3 or TRBV12-4. This CDR3 has 14 amino acids. The chain's CDR3 is CASSQSTILSGYTF.

Its frequency marks this clonotype as medium-sized. V gene TRBV6-5 combines with J gene TRBJ1-5. This CDR3 is built from 14 residues. The germline CDR1 and CDR2 sequences are MNHEY and SVGAGI. CDR3: CASSFTEAYQPQHF.